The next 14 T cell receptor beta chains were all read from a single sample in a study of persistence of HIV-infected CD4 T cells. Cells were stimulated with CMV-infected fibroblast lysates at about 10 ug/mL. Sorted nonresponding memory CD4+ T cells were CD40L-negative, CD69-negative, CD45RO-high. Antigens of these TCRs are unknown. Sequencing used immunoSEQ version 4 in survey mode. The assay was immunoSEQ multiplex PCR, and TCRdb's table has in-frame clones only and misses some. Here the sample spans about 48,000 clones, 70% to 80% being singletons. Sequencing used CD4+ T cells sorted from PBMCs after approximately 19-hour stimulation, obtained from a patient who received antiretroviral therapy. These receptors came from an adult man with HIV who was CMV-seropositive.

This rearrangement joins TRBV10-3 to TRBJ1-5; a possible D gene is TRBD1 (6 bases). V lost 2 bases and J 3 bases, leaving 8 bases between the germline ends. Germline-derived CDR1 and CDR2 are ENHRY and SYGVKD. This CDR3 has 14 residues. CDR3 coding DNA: TGTGCCATCAGTGAGGGACAGTACAATCAGCCCCAGCATTTT. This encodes CAISEGQYNQPQHF.

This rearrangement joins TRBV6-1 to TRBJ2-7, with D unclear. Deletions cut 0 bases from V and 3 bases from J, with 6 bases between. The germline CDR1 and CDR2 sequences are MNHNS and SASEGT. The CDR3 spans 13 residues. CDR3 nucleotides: TGTGCCAGCAGTGAAGCGGCTGGCTACGAGCAGTACTTC. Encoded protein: CASSEAAGYEQYF.

CDR3 region: CASSQNGQVYEQYF. The CDR3 DNA sequence: TGTGCCAGCAGCCAAAATGGACAGGTCTACGAGCAGTACTTC. The V gene is TRBV3-1 (or the pseudogene TRBV3-2), the J gene TRBJ2-7; 7 bases align to TRBD1. Germline V gene data show CDR1 as LGHDT and CDR2 as YNNKEL (reference sequence). This CDR3 comprises 14 residues. Trimming cost V 2 bases and J 3 bases; bases outside gene matches: 4.

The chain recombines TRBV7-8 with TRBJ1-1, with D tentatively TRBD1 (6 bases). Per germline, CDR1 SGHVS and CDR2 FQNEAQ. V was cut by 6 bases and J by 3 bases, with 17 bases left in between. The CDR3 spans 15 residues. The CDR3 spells CASSFLGGLDTEAFF. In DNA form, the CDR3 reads TGTGCCAGCAGTTTCCTCGGGGGGCTGGACACTGAAGCTTTCTTT. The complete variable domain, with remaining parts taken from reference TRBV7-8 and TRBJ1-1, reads GAGVSQSPRYKVAKRGQDVALRCDPISGHVSLFWYQQALGQGPEFLTYFQNEAQLDKSGLPSDRFFAERPEGSVSTLKIQRTQQEDSAVYLCASSFLGGLDTEAFFGQGTRLTVV.

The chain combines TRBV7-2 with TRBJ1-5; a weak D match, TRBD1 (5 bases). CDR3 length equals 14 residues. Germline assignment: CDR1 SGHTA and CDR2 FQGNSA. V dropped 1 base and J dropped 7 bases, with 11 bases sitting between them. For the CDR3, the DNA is TGTGCCAGCAGCTTAGTCGTGGGGGGGCAGCCCCAGCATTTT. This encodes CASSLVVGGQPQHF.

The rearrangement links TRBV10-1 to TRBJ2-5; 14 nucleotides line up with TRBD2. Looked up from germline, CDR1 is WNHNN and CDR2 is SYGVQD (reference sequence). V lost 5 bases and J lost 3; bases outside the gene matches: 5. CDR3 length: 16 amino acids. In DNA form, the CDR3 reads TGCGCCAGCAGTTTATCGACTAGCGGGGGGGAAGAGACCCAGTACTTC. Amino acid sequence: CASSLSTSGGEETQYF.

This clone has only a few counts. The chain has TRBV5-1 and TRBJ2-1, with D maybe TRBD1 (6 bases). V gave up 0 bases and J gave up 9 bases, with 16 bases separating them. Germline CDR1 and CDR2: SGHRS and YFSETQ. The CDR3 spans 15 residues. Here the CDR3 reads CASSLGDRQRSEQFF. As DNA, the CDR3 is TGCGCCAGCAGCTTGGGTGACAGGCAACGTAGTGAGCAGTTCTTC.

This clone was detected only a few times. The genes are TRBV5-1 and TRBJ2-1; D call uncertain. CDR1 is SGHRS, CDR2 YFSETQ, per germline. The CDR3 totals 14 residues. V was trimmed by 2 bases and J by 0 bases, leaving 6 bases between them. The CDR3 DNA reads TGCGCCAGCAGCTTAAGTGCCTCCTACAATGAGCAGTTCTTC. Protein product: CASSLSASYNEQFF.

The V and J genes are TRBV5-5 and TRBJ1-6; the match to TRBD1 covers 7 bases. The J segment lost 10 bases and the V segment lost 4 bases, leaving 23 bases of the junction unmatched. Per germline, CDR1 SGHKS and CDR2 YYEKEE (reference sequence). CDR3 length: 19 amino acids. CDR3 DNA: TGTGCCAGCAGCCGACACTACCCCAGACAGGGTAGGTATGAGTCACCCCTCCACTTT. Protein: CASSRHYPRQGRYESPLHF.

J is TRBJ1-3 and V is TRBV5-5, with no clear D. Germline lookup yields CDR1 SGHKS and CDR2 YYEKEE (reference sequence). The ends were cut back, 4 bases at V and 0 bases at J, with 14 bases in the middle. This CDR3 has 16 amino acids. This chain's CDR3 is CASSGLRIPSGNTIYF. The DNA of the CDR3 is TGTGCCAGCAGCGGGTTACGCATACCCTCTGGAAACACCATATATTTT.

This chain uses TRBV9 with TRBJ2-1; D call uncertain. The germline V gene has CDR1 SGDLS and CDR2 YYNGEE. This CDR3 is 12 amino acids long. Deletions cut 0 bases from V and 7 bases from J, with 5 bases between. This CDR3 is CASSVGPNEQFF. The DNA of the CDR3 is TGTGCCAGCAGCGTAGGGCCGAATGAGCAGTTCTTC.

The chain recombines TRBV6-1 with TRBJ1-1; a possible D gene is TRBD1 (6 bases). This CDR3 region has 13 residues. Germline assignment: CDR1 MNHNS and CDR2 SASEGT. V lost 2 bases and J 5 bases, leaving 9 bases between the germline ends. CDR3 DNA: TGTGCCAGCAGTGAAACACAGGGTACTGAAGCTTTCTTT. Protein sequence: CASSETQGTEAFF.

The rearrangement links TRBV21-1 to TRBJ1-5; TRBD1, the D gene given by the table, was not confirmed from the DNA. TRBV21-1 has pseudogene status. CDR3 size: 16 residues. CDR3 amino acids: CASSKLTGDSNQPQHF. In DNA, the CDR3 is TGTGCCAGCAGCAAATTAACAGGGGATAGCAATCAGCCCCAGCATTTT.

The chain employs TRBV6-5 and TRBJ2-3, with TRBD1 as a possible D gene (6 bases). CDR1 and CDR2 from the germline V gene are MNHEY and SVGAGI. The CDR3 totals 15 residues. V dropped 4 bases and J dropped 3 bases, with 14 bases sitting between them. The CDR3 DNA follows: TGTGCCAGCAGTTTGGACAGTATACAGACAGATACGCAGTATTTT. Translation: CASSLDSIQTDTQYF.